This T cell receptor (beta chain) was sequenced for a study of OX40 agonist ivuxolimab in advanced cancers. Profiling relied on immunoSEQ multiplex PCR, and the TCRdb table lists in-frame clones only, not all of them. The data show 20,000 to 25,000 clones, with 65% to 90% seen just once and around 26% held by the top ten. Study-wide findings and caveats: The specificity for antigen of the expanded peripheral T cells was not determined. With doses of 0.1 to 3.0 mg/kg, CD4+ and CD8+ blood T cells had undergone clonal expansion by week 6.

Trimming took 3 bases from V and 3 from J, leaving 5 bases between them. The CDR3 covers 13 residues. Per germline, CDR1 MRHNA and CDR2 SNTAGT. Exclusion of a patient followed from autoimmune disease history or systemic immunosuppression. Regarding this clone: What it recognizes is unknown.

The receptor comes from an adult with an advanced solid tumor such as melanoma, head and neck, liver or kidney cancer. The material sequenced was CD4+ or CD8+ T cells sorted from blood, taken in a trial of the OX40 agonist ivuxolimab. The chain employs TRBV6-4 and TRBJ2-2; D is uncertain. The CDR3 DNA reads TGTGCCAGCAGTGATGCGGACACCGGGGAGCTGTTTTTT. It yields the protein CASSDADTGELFF.